This T cell receptor beta chain emerged from a study of T cell repertoires in cytomegalovirus infection (dated by TCRdb to 2018 to 2020). About the study as a whole: Recently identified HLA-C-restricted CMV epitopes, whose presentation resists viral immunomodulation, were targeted by peptide stimulations together with well-studied HLA-B-restricted epitopes. Donor HLA type was relevant to the analysis, as public TCR beta signatures indicated carriage of CMV infection together with the matching HLA type.

The CDR3 holds 13 amino acids from the cysteine to the phenylalanine. Only the CDR3 portion is preserved as DNA: 39 bases, with reading frame beginning at the first base. The CDR1 and CDR2 encoded by the germline V gene (reference sequence) are SEHNR and FQNEAQ. The germline ends are 15 bases apart after V is trimmed by 7 bases and J by 5 bases. To note about this clonotype: There is no known antigen for this receptor. No base-level quality is on record; no much larger clone is a single base apart.

Results the study describes overall, beyond this receptor: The ex vivo response was dominated by HLA-C-restricted CMV-specific TCR beta clonotypes, and the single most frequent clonotype in two of eight donors was supplied by these HLA-C-restricted clonotypes. In both this cohort and an independent roughly 400-donor cohort, the cumulative frequency of public TCR beta family members distinguished carriers of CMV infection plus the relevant HLA type.

Sequencing relied on an Illumina HiSeq 1500. TCRdb trimmed public reads at Q25 via fastp, called clones via MiXCR and kept in-frame beta chains. Here each entry gathers all rows of one CDR3 protein and keeps the most common genes and DNA. Here the sample has about a million distinct CDR3 sequences; around 32% occur a single time. The ten largest account for roughly 13% of the sample. The sample's treatment or condition label, in plain terms: in vitro stimulation with specific CMV peptide epitopes to enrich CMV-specific T cells. This sequence was found in a human donor in good health (CMV status not recorded). Some clones in this sample may be carry-over from other donors' samples. The sequence is built from TRBV7-9 and TRBJ2-7; the D gene assignment is perhaps TRBD1 or TRBD2, with each matching 5 bases. The input for sequencing was cultured CD8+ T cells from PBMCs, taken from culture after CMV antigen stimulation. The base sequence is TGTGCCAGCACCCACGGGGCGAGGAACGAGCAGTACTTC. This encodes CASTHGARNEQYF.